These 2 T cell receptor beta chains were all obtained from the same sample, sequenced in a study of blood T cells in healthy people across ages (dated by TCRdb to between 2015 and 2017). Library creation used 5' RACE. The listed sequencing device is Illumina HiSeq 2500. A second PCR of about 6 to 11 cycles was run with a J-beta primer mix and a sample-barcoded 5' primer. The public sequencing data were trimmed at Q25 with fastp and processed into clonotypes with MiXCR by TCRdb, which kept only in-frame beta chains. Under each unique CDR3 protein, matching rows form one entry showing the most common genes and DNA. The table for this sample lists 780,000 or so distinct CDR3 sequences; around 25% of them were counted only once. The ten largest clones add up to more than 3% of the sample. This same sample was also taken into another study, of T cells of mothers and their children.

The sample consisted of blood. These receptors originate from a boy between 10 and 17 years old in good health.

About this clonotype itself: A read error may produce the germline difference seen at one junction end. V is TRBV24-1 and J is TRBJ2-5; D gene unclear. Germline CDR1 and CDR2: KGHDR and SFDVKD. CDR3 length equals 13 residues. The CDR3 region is CATSDPGRSGLFF. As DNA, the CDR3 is TGTGCCACCAGTGACCCCGGACGGAGTGGATTATTCTTC.

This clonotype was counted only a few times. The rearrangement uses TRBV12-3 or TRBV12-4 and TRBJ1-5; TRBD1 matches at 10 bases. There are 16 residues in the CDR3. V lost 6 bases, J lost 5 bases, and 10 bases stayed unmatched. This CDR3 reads CASSLGGQGFYQPQHF. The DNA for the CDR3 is TGTGCCAGCAGCCTCGGGGGACAGGGGTTCTATCAGCCCCAGCATTTT.